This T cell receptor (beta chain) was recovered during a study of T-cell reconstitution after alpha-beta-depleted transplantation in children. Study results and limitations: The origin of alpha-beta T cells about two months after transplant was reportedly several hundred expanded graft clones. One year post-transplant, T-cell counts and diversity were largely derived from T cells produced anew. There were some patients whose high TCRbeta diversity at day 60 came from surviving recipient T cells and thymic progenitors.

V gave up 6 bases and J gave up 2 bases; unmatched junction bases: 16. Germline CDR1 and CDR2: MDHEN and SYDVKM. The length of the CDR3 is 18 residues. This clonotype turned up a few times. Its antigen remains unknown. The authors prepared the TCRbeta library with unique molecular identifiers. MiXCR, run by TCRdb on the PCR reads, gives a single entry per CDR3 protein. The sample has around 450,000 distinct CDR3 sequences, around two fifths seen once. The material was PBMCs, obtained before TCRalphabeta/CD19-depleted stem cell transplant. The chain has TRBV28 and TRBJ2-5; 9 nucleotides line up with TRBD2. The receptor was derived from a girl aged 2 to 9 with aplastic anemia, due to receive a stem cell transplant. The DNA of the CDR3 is TGTGCCAGCAGCCAAACGGGAGGGACTAGCCGTGGTCAAGAGACCCAGTACTTC. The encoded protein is CASSQTGGTSRGQETQYF.